This TCR beta chain stems from a study of vaccination and CD4 T cells after COVID-19. Study summary: The convalescents were made up of six males and four females, two of whom were Hispanic. Every culture used as a control got a CEFX pool, an HIV-1 Nef pool, or no peptide. Stimuli were overlapping spike peptide pools of SARS-CoV-2 and three common cold coronaviruses (HCoV-NL63, HCoV-OC43, HCoV-229E).

Cultured CD4+ T cell DNA underwent sequencing with the Oncomine TCR Beta short-read assay. One entry per CDR3 protein, called by TCRdb with MiXCR from the PCR reads. The table includes around 20,000 distinct CDR3 sequences, roughly a quarter detected once. Specified treatment: roughly 11-day PBMC culture with coronavirus spike peptide pools or control peptides (ViraFEST assay). In regard to this clonotype: Its antigen is undetermined.

What was sequenced was cultured CD4+ T cells from blood. The sequence was collected from a human donor with COVID-19.

In nucleotides, the CDR3 is TGTGCCAGCTCCGGGACCCCCGAGCCCACAGATACGCAGTATTTT. Translation gives CASSGTPEPTDTQYF. The V and J genes are TRBV2 and TRBJ2-3, with D possibly being TRBD1 or TRBD2 (5 bases each). There are 15 residues in the CDR3. The germline CDR1 and CDR2 sequences are SNHLY and FYNNEI. V was pared by 8 bases and J by 2 bases, with 17 bases between.